This is a list of T cell receptor beta chains from one sample in a study of technical replicates of blood from several donors. Assay used: immunoSEQ multiplex PCR; TCRdb lists only in-frame clones, some missing. The table has about 100,000 clones, approximately 95% seen once. Specimen: T cells isolated from PBMCs. Source of these receptors: a human donor in good health. The CDR3 runs from the conserved cysteine through the conserved F or W. A D gene is named only where the DNA matches it firmly. Size is omitted from some rows. Given values are once, few, many or a class for expanded clones.

DNA: TGCGCCAGCAGTGAGTCAACAGGGGGACGCACTGAAGCTTTCTTT
CDR3: CASSESTGGRTEAFF
J: TRBJ1-1
D: TRBD1
size: NA
V: TRBV10-1

DNA: TGTGCCAGCAGTCCTCGCCTTGGGATGGGGACATCCTGGAGAGGGTCCTACGAGCAGTACTTC
CDR3: CASSPRLGMGTSWRGSYEQYF
J: TRBJ2-7
D: NA
size: NA
V: TRBV27

DNA: TGTGCCAGCAGCTGGGCCTTAAATCAGCCCCAGCATTTT
CDR3: CASSWALNQPQHF
J: TRBJ1-5
D: NA
size: NA
V: TRBV7-8

DNA: TGTGCCTGGGCAGGGATCTACGAGCAGTACTTC
CDR3: CAWAGIYEQYF
J: TRBJ2-7
D: NA
size: NA
V: TRBV30

DNA: TGTGCCAGCAGCGTAGTGGACATTGGCTACACCTTC
CDR3: CASSVVDIGYTF
J: TRBJ1-2
D: NA
size: NA
V: TRBV9

DNA: TGTGCCAGTAGTCCAGGAAGGGGGTGGACTGAAGCTTTCTTT
CDR3: CASSPGRGWTEAFF
J: TRBJ1-1
D: NA
size: NA
V: TRBV19

DNA: TGTGCCAGAAGCAGTAGACAGGGGGCTAAGAGCAATCAGCCCCAGCATTTT
CDR3: CARSSRQGAKSNQPQHF
J: TRBJ1-5
D: TRBD1
size: NA
V: TRBV5-3

DNA: TGTGCCAGCAGCTTAGAACAGCGGTCCGAGCAGTACTTC
CDR3: CASSLEQRSEQYF
J: TRBJ2-7
D: NA
size: NA
V: TRBV13

DNA: TGCGCCAGCAGCCAAGAGTCCGACAGCTACACAGATACGCAGTATTTT
CDR3: CASSQESDSYTDTQYF
J: TRBJ2-3
D: NA
size: NA
V: TRBV4-1

DNA: TGTGCCAGCAGCCTCTCGGGAGTAGATTACGAGCAGTACTTC
CDR3: CASSLSGVDYEQYF
J: TRBJ2-7
D: NA
size: NA
V: TRBV27

DNA: TGTGCCAGCAGTTTCAAAGGGGGCGAGGAGCTGTTTTTT
CDR3: CASSFKGGEELFF
J: TRBJ2-2
D: TRBD1
size: once
V: TRBV6-5

DNA: TGTGCCAGCAGCGTAGGGACAGGGGGGGACTACGAGCAGTACTTC
CDR3: CASSVGTGGDYEQYF
J: TRBJ2-7
D: TRBD1
size: NA
V: TRBV9

DNA: TGTGCCAGCTCGAACAGTGGAGATACGCAGTATTTT
CDR3: CASSNSGDTQYF
J: TRBJ2-3
D: NA
size: NA
V: TRBV18

DNA: TGTGCCAGCAGCTCACCGGGGGGTACTTCCACTAATGAAAAACTGTTTTTT
CDR3: CASSSPGGTSTNEKLFF
J: TRBJ1-4
D: NA
size: once
V: TRBV7-9

DNA: TGTGCCAGCAGCCAAGATTATAGTGGACTAGAGGAAGCCAAAAACATTCAGTACTTC
CDR3: CASSQDYSGLEEAKNIQYF
J: TRBJ2-4
D: TRBD2
size: NA
V: TRBV14

DNA: TGTGCCAGCAGCTTAAGGCAGGGAAGCACCGGGGAGCTGTTTTTT
CDR3: CASSLRQGSTGELFF
J: TRBJ2-2
D: NA
size: NA
V: TRBV5-4

DNA: TGTGCCAGCAGCCCATACAATGAGCAGTTCTTC
CDR3: CASSPYNEQFF
J: TRBJ2-1
D: NA
size: NA
V: TRBV2

DNA: TGCGCCAGCAGCACCGCACCACAGGCGCACAATGAGCAGTTCTTC
CDR3: CASSTAPQAHNEQFF
J: TRBJ2-1
D: NA
size: NA
V: TRBV5-1

DNA: TGCGCCAGCAGCCAAGGTCCAGGGAGGATCCATAATGAAAAACTGTTTTTT
CDR3: CASSQGPGRIHNEKLFF
J: TRBJ1-4
D: NA
size: NA
V: TRBV4-1

DNA: TGTGCCAGCAGTTTAGGGCGAGGACTAGCCCACGAGCAGTACTTC
CDR3: CASSLGRGLAHEQYF
J: TRBJ2-7
D: TRBD2
size: NA
V: TRBV28

DNA: TGCAGCGTCGGGGTTGATACGCAGTATTTT
CDR3: CSVGVDTQYF
J: TRBJ2-3
D: NA
size: NA
V: TRBV29-1

DNA: TGTGCCAGCACGGGACTAGATAACAATGAGCAGTTCTTC
CDR3: CASTGLDNNEQFF
J: TRBJ2-1
D: TRBD2
size: NA
V: TRBV7-2

DNA: TGTGCCAGTAGTGTACCTGGACAATCTGGAGCTTTCTTT
CDR3: CASSVPGQSGAFF
J: TRBJ1-1
D: NA
size: NA
V: TRBV19

DNA: TGTGCCAGCAGTTACTGGGGGCTCGGAACCTACGAGCAGTACTTC
CDR3: CASSYWGLGTYEQYF
J: TRBJ2-7
D: NA
size: NA
V: TRBV6-6

DNA: TGCGCCAGCAGCCCCCCGACAGGGAATGGCTACACCTTC
CDR3: CASSPPTGNGYTF
J: TRBJ1-2
D: TRBD1
size: once
V: TRBV5-1

DNA: TGTGCCAGCAGCGCGGCAGGGGGTAGGAACACTGAAGCTTTCTTT
CDR3: CASSAAGGRNTEAFF
J: TRBJ1-1
D: TRBD1
size: NA
V: TRBV9

DNA: TGTGCCAGCAGTTTCGGTGGGGAGGAGACCCAGTACTTC
CDR3: CASSFGGEETQYF
J: TRBJ2-5
D: NA
size: NA
V: TRBV28

DNA: TGTGCTAGCAGCTTAGATCAGGGCGGCACAGATACGCAGTATTTT
CDR3: CASSLDQGGTDTQYF
J: TRBJ2-3
D: NA
size: once
V: TRBV7-7

DNA: TGCGCCAGCAGCTTGCAAGCGGATGATACGCAGTATTTT
CDR3: CASSLQADDTQYF
J: TRBJ2-3
D: NA
size: NA
V: TRBV5-1

DNA: TGTGCCAGCAGTTTATCGGCGGGGGTCTCCTACGAGCAGTACTTC
CDR3: CASSLSAGVSYEQYF
J: TRBJ2-7
D: TRBD2
size: NA
V: TRBV27

DNA: TGTGCCAGCACCCCCCTAAGCGGGAACTACGAGCAGTACTTC
CDR3: CASTPLSGNYEQYF
J: TRBJ2-7
D: TRBD2
size: NA
V: TRBV6-5

DNA: TGTGCCAGCAATCTCGGACAGCCTCCCCCGAAACTGTTTTTT
CDR3: CASNLGQPPPKLFF
J: TRBJ1-4
D: NA
size: once
V: TRBV6-1

DNA: TGTGCCAGCAGCCCCGGACAGGGAGGTGAAAAACTGTTTTTT
CDR3: CASSPGQGGEKLFF
J: TRBJ1-4
D: TRBD1
size: NA
V: TRBV7-9

DNA: TGTGCCACCAGGGGTTTGACTAGCGGGAGATCGTACAATGAGCAGTTCTTC
CDR3: CATRGLTSGRSYNEQFF
J: TRBJ2-1
D: TRBD2
size: NA
V: TRBV19

DNA: TGCAGCGATACCGGCGGGGGGGCGGAGACCCAGTACTTC
CDR3: CSDTGGGAETQYF
J: TRBJ2-5
D: TRBD2
size: once
V: TRBV29-1

DNA: TGTGCCACCCAATTGTCAGGGGAGGGGGACAATGAGCAGTTCTTC
CDR3: CATQLSGEGDNEQFF
J: TRBJ2-1
D: NA
size: once
V: TRBV10-3

DNA: TGTGCCAGCAGCAAAGGGGCTCAGGGGGTCTTGGACTTC
CDR3: CASSKGAQGVLDF
J: TRBJ2-7
D: NA
size: NA
V: TRBV21-1

DNA: TGCGCCAGCAGCTTGGAGACACAACCCACCGGGGAGCTGTTTTTT
CDR3: CASSLETQPTGELFF
J: TRBJ2-2
D: NA
size: once
V: TRBV5-1

DNA: TGCGCCAGCAGCCAAGATCTTATTGACTACGTTGCCTACGAGCAGTACTTC
CDR3: CASSQDLIDYVAYEQYF
J: TRBJ2-7
D: NA
size: NA
V: TRBV4-1

DNA: TGTGCCAGCAGCGACAGGGGGCGCGTGAATGAAAAACTGTTTTTT
CDR3: CASSDRGRVNEKLFF
J: TRBJ1-4
D: TRBD1
size: NA
V: TRBV27

DNA: TGTGCCAGCAGTTTACCTGGGGGCGGCACCGGGGAGCTGTTTTTT
CDR3: CASSLPGGGTGELFF
J: TRBJ2-2
D: NA
size: once
V: TRBV27

DNA: TGTGCCAGCAGCCTTCGGCAGGACACTGAAGCTTTCTTT
CDR3: CASSLRQDTEAFF
J: TRBJ1-1
D: NA
size: NA
V: TRBV11-2

DNA: TGTGCCAGCAGTACAGGGGGACAAAGCTACGAGCAGTACTTC
CDR3: CASSTGGQSYEQYF
J: TRBJ2-7
D: TRBD1
size: once
V: TRBV6-5

DNA: TGTGCCACCGAGAACAGGGGAAGGGAGTACGAGCAGTACTTC
CDR3: CATENRGREYEQYF
J: TRBJ2-7
D: TRBD1
size: NA
V: TRBV5-4

DNA: TGTGCCAGCAGCCAGACCCGGGACAGGGGCAACGAGCAGTACTTC
CDR3: CASSQTRDRGNEQYF
J: TRBJ2-7
D: TRBD1
size: NA
V: TRBV7-9

DNA: TGTGCCAGTAGTGCATATCAGGACATCGGGAGGACTGAAGCTTTCTTT
CDR3: CASSAYQDIGRTEAFF
J: TRBJ1-1
D: NA
size: once
V: TRBV19

DNA: TGTGCCAGCAGCCCTAGGGGGTCGGAACCCGGAAAACTGTTTTTT
CDR3: CASSPRGSEPGKLFF
J: TRBJ1-4
D: NA
size: NA
V: TRBV9

DNA: TGTGCCAGCAGCTTAGCTCCGGGGGGGGGTACAGATACGCAGTATTTT
CDR3: CASSLAPGGGTDTQYF
J: TRBJ2-3
D: TRBD2
size: NA
V: TRBV7-3

DNA: TGTGCCAGCAGTTACTCGACTAGCGGGAGCGGGACCCAGTACTTC
CDR3: CASSYSTSGSGTQYF
J: TRBJ2-5
D: TRBD2
size: NA
V: TRBV6-5

DNA: TGTGCCTGGAGTGCGGCCGGACAACAAAATCAGCCCCAGCATTTT
CDR3: CAWSAAGQQNQPQHF
J: TRBJ1-5
D: NA
size: NA
V: TRBV30

DNA: TGCGCCAGCAGCTTGGCCCCAAACACTGAAGCTTTCTTT
CDR3: CASSLAPNTEAFF
J: TRBJ1-1
D: NA
size: few
V: TRBV5-1

DNA: TGTGCCACCACGGGAGTTTACAATGAGCAGTTCTTC
CDR3: CATTGVYNEQFF
J: TRBJ2-1
D: NA
size: NA
V: TRBV19

DNA: TGTGCCAGCAGCCGCAGCGGGAACACCGGGGAGCTGTTTTTT
CDR3: CASSRSGNTGELFF
J: TRBJ2-2
D: NA
size: NA
V: TRBV11-3

DNA: TGTGCCAGCACTTCGTATTCTAAACCGGGACTCCGGATCTATGGCTACACCTTC
CDR3: CASTSYSKPGLRIYGYTF
J: TRBJ1-2
D: NA
size: NA
V: TRBV28